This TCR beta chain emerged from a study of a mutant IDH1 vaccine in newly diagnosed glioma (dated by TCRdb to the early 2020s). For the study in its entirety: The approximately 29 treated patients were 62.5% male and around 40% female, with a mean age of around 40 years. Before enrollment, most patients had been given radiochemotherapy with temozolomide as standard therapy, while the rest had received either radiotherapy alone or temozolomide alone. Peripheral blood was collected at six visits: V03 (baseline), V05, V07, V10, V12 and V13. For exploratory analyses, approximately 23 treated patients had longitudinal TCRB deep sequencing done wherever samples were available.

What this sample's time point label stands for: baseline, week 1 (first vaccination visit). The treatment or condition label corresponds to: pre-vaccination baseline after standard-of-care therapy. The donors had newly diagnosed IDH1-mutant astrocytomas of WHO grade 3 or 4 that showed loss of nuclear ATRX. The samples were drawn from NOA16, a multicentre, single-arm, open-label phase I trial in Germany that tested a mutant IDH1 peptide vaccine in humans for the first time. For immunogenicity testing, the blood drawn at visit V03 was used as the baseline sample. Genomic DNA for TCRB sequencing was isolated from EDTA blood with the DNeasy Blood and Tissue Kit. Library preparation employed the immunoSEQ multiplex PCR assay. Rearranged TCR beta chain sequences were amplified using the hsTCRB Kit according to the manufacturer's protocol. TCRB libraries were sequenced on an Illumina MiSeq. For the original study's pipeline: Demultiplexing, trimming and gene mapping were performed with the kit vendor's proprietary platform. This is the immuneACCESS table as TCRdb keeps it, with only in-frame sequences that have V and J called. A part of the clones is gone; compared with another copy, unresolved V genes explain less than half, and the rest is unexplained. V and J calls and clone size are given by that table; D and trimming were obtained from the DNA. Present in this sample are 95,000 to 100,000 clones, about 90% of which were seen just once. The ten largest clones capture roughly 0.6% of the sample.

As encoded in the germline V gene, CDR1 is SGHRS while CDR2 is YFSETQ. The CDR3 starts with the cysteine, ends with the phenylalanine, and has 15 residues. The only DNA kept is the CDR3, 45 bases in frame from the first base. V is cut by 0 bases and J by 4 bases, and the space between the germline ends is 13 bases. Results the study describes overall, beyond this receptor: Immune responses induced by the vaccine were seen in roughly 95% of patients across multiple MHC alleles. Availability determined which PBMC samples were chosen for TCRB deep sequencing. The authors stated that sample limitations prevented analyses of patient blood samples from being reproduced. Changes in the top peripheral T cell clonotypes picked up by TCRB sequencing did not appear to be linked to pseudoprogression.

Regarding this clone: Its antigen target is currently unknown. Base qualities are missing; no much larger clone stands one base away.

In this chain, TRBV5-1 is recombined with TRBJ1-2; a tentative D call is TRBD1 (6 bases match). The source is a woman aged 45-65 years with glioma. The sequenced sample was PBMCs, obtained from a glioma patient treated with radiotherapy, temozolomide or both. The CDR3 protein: CASSLDNGQPYGYTF. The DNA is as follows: TGCGCCAGCAGCTTGGACAACGGACAGCCCTATGGCTACACCTTC.